This entry lists 18 T cell receptor beta chains sequenced from one sample in a study of shared clonotypes between healthy human individuals. Terminally differentiated effector memory CD45RA+ cells were left out of the naive CD8 fraction, which was CD45RO-negative and positively selected for CCR7. Clones were sequenced by immunoSEQ multiplex PCR, and TCRdb holds only the in-frame ones, with some missing. The sample includes about 580,000 clones, roughly 98% of them seen just once. Sequenced: naive CD8+ T cells sorted from blood. These receptors originate from a young man in good health.

The rearrangement links TRBV28 to TRBJ2-1, with D possibly TRBD1 on 5 matching bases. Germline V CDR1 and CDR2: MDHEN, SYDVKM. This CDR3 is built from 16 residues. Trimming took off 9 bases at V and 2 bases at J, with 20 bases between the two ends. The CDR3 DNA is TGTGCCAGTAAGTCCCGATGGGGCGGAACCTACAATGAGCAGTTCTTC. Translating gives CASKSRWGGTYNEQFF.

V and J are TRBV7-9 and TRBJ1-2; D remains ambiguous. The germline V and J ends were trimmed by 2 bases and 8 bases, with 12 bases remaining between them. Germline CDR1 and CDR2: SEHNR and FQNEAQ (reference sequence). The CDR3 is 13 residues long. The CDR3 loop reads CASSLINQEGYTF. DNA of the CDR3: TGTGCCAGCAGCTTAATAAACCAGGAGGGCTACACCTTC.

V and J are TRBV5-1 and TRBJ2-1; 7 bases map to TRBD2. V gave up 2 bases and J gave up 9 bases; unmatched junction bases: 11. The germline V gene has CDR1 SGHRS and CDR2 YFSETQ. The length of the CDR3 is 15 residues. The CDR3 nucleotides are TGCGCCAGCAGCTTTTTCCAGACTAGCTCGGGTGAGCAGTTCTTC. Amino acid sequence: CASSFFQTSSGEQFF.

The chain recombines TRBV29-1 with TRBJ2-1; D not certain. Trimming took off 6 bases at V and 0 bases at J, with 12 bases between the two ends. This CDR3 spans 14 amino acids. Germline CDR1 is SQVTM and CDR2 is ANQGSEA. CDR3 in DNA: TGCAGCGTGCCGGACGGAAGCTCCTACAATGAGCAGTTCTTC. Translated, it gives CSVPDGSSYNEQFF.

The chain recombines TRBV15 with TRBJ2-1; 8 bases fit TRBD1. J was trimmed by 4 bases and V by 5 bases; bases with no gene match: 1. This CDR3 is 13 amino acids long. Per germline, CDR1 LNHNV and CDR2 YYDKDF (reference sequence). The CDR3 region is CATSGDRYNEQFF. CDR3 DNA sequence: TGTGCCACCAGCGGGGACAGGTACAATGAGCAGTTCTTC. The entire variable domain, with the rest obtained from reference TRBV15 and TRBJ2-1, is as follows: DAMVIQNPRYQVTQFGKPVTLSCSQTLNHNVMYWYQQKSSQAPKLLFHYYDKDFNNEADTPDNFQSRRPNTSFCFLDIRSPGLGDTAMYLCATSGDRYNEQFFGPGTRLTVL.

This chain connects TRBV19 to TRBJ1-5, with no clear D. This CDR3 has 16 residues. The V gene lost 7 bases and the J gene lost 4 bases, with 20 bases spanning the gap. CDR1 is LNHDA, CDR2 SQIVND, per germline (reference sequence). This CDR3 reads CASTNSETNLNQPQHF. CDR3 in DNA: TGTGCCAGTACCAACTCCGAGACAAACCTTAATCAGCCCCAGCATTTT. The whole variable domain, filled in from reference TRBV19 and TRBJ1-5, reads DGGITQSPKYLFRKEGQNVTLSCEQNLNHDAMYWYRQDPGQGLRLIYYSQIVNDFQKGDIAEGYSVSREKKESFPLTVTSAQKNPTAFYLCASTNSETNLNQPQHFGDGTRLSIL.

This rearrangement joins TRBV5-4 to TRBJ2-1, with D possibly TRBD1 on 6 matching bases. Per the germline V gene, CDR1 is SGHNT and CDR2 is YYREEE (reference sequence). The CDR3 loop spans 19 amino acids. V was pared by 2 bases and J by 1 base, with 22 bases between. The CDR3 here is CASSFQKAQGLRSYNEQFF. The CDR3 DNA follows: TGTGCCAGCAGCTTCCAAAAGGCTCAGGGGTTGAGATCCTACAATGAGCAGTTCTTC.

Turning to this clone: The junction and the germline gene differ at one end; a read error may be behind it. The chain links TRBV28 to TRBJ2-7, with TRBD2 matching 13 bases. The length of the CDR3 is 16 residues. Germline V CDR1 and CDR2: MDHEN, SYDVKM. The CDR3 region is CANSFRTSGSSYEQYF. The CDR3 DNA follows: TGTGCCAACAGTTTTAGGACTAGCGGGAGCTCCTACGAGCAGTACTTC.

The V call is TRBV6-5, the J call TRBJ2-1; D call uncertain. CDR1 and CDR2 (germline): MNHEY, SVGAGI. V was pared by 0 bases and J by 2 bases, with 8 bases between. The CDR3 length is 15 residues. CDR3 protein: CASSYSPTTYNEQFF. The DNA for the CDR3 is TGTGCCAGCAGTTACTCTCCAACAACCTACAATGAGCAGTTCTTC.

The chain is built from TRBV11-2 and TRBJ2-1; TRBD2 aligns across 7 bases. CDR1 and CDR2 (germline): SGHAT, FQNNGV. The CDR3 totals 15 residues. V lost 2 bases, J lost 1 base, and 2 bases stayed unmatched. The CDR3 coding sequence is TGTGCCAGCAGCTTATCAGCGGGGTCCTACAATGAGCAGTTCTTC. This sequence encodes CASSLSAGSYNEQFF.

The genes are TRBV5-1 and TRBJ2-7, with 8 bases aligning to TRBD2. J lost 7 bases, V lost 4 bases, and 16 bases had no gene match. The CDR3 sequence is 16 residues long. Germline-derived CDR1 and CDR2 are SGHRS and YFSETQ. In nucleotides, the CDR3 is TGCGCCAGCAGCCCCCCGTGGAGCGGGAGAATGAATGAGCAGTACTTC. This encodes CASSPPWSGRMNEQYF.

The chain carries TRBV28 and TRBJ1-5, with D hard to call. The CDR3 covers 13 residues. CDR1 MDHEN and CDR2 SYDVKM come from the germline V gene. Trimming pared 2 bases from V and 6 bases from J, leaving 8 bases between. The CDR3 is CASSLRGFQPQHF. As DNA, the CDR3 is TGTGCCAGCAGTTTACGCGGGTTTCAGCCCCAGCATTTT.

The chain is built from TRBV5-4 and TRBJ2-3, with 11 bases that match TRBD2. Germline-derived CDR1 and CDR2 are SGHNT and YYREEE (reference sequence). The junction had 7 bases not matched to a gene; V was cut back by 0 bases and J by 4 bases. This CDR3 region has 17 residues. CDR3 bases: TGTGCCAGCAGCTTGGGGGTAGCGGGAGGGCCGGCAGATACGCAGTATTTT. Translation gives CASSLGVAGGPADTQYF.

The chain joins TRBV6-5 to TRBJ2-5, with TRBD1 identical over 12 bases. With V trimmed by 5 bases and J by 12 bases, 10 bases remained unmatched. This CDR3 region has 14 residues. CDR1 MNHEY and CDR2 SVGAGI come from the germline V gene. In DNA form, the CDR3 reads TGTGCCAGCAGTCCCGGGACAGGGGGCTTAGTTGAGTACTTC. Its translation: CASSPGTGGLVEYF.

V usage is TRBV7-6 and J usage is TRBJ2-7; D is ambiguous. V dropped 1 base and J dropped 0 bases, with 13 bases sitting between them. The CDR3 consists of 16 residues. Germline lookup yields CDR1 SGHVS and CDR2 FNYEAQ. DNA for the CDR3: TGTGCCAGCAGCTTAGGAGGCTCAGGAAGCTCCTACGAGCAGTACTTC. Amino acid sequence: CASSLGGSGSSYEQYF.

This chain connects TRBV9 to TRBJ2-1, with TRBD2 identical over 13 bases. Germline assignment: CDR1 SGDLS and CDR2 YYNGEE. The V gene end was trimmed by 3 bases and the J gene end by 6 bases; junction bases not matched to a gene: 9. The CDR3 is 17 amino acids. Here the CDR3 DNA reads TGTGCCAGCAGCGCCTACGGACTAGCGGGAGAGGGCAATGAGCAGTTCTTC. Encoded protein: CASSAYGLAGEGNEQFF.

This chain uses TRBV6-6 with TRBJ1-1; no definite D call. Germline CDR1 reads MNHNY; CDR2 reads SVGAGI (reference sequence). The CDR3 is 14 amino acids. Deletions cut 0 bases from V and 3 bases from J, with 8 bases between. This chain's CDR3 is CASSYSGLYTEAFF. The CDR3 DNA reads TGTGCCAGCAGTTACTCGGGCCTTTACACTGAAGCTTTCTTT.

The chain joins TRBV7-9 to TRBJ2-7; D uncertain. CDR3 length equals 12 residues. From germline, CDR1 is SEHNR and CDR2 FQNEAQ (reference sequence). Trimming took off 5 bases at V and 6 bases at J, with 11 bases between the two ends. This chain's CDR3 is CASSTSRLEQYF. The CDR3, as DNA: TGTGCCAGCAGCACGAGTCGACTCGAGCAGTACTTC.